Listed below are T cell receptor beta chains from one sample, sequenced in a study of blood T cell repertoires in COVID-19. The assay was immunoSEQ multiplex PCR, and TCRdb's table has in-frame clones only and misses some. The profile shows 40,000 to 55,000 clones, 82% of them singletons. Sequencing was performed on peripheral blood. Receptor source: an older woman with acute or convalescent COVID-19. CDR3s include the opening cysteine and the closing phenylalanine or tryptophan. A D gene is named only where the DNA matches it firmly. Size tells how often a clone was seen (once, few, many) or the class of an expanded clone, and some rows leave it out.

CDR3 DNA: TGTGCCAGCAGCTTAAGTAGCACGGAGACCCAGTACTTC
CDR3 protein: CASSLSSTETQYF
D gene: NA
clone size: NA
J gene: TRBJ2-5
V gene: TRBV7-3

CDR3 DNA: TGTGCCAGCAGCTCCATTCAAGGGGAGGAGCCGCATACGCAGTATTTT
CDR3 protein: CASSSIQGEEPHTQYF
D gene: NA
clone size: NA
J gene: TRBJ2-3
V gene: TRBV7-6

CDR3 DNA: TGTGCCAGCAGTGAAGTCCGGGGATACGAGCAGTACTTC
CDR3 protein: CASSEVRGYEQYF
D gene: NA
clone size: NA
J gene: TRBJ2-7
V gene: TRBV6-1

CDR3 DNA: TGCGCCAGCAGCTTGGGGTTGACGGGGGAAGGGACGCAGTATTTT
CDR3 protein: CASSLGLTGEGTQYF
D gene: NA
clone size: NA
J gene: TRBJ2-3
V gene: TRBV5-1

CDR3 DNA: TGTGCCAGCAGCTTAGCGGGACAGACGAACACCGGGGAGCTGTTTTTT
CDR3 protein: CASSLAGQTNTGELFF
D gene: TRBD1
clone size: NA
J gene: TRBJ2-2
V gene: TRBV13

CDR3 DNA: TGTGCCAGCAGTGTACAAGATACGCAGTATTTT
CDR3 protein: CASSVQDTQYF
D gene: NA
clone size: once
J gene: TRBJ2-3
V gene: TRBV12-3/TRBV12-4

CDR3 DNA: TGTGCCAGCAGCTTCCTAGCGGGAGGGACAGATACGCAGTATTTT
CDR3 protein: CASSFLAGGTDTQYF
D gene: TRBD2
clone size: NA
J gene: TRBJ2-3
V gene: TRBV11-2

CDR3 DNA: TGTGCCAGCAGTAAAACAGGGGCCTCCTACGAGCAGTACTTC
CDR3 protein: CASSKTGASYEQYF
D gene: TRBD1
clone size: once
J gene: TRBJ2-7
V gene: TRBV2

CDR3 DNA: TGTGCCAGTAGCTGGGTAGCGGGAGGGACGGGGGATGAGCAGTTCTTC
CDR3 protein: CASSWVAGGTGDEQFF
D gene: TRBD2
clone size: medium-sized
J gene: TRBJ2-1
V gene: TRBV19

CDR3 DNA: TGTGCCAGCAGCCGGGATGGGTTCAATCAGCCCCAGCATTTT
CDR3 protein: CASSRDGFNQPQHF
D gene: NA
clone size: NA
J gene: TRBJ1-5
V gene: TRBV7-9

CDR3 DNA: TGCGCCAGCAGCTCCAGGACCGTTGCTGGTAGGGGAAACATTCAGTACTTC
CDR3 protein: CASSSRTVAGRGNIQYF
D gene: NA
clone size: NA
J gene: TRBJ2-4
V gene: TRBV5-1

CDR3 DNA: TGTGCCATCAGTGTCCCCGGGACTAGCGGCATGCAAGAGACCCAGTACTTC
CDR3 protein: CAISVPGTSGMQETQYF
D gene: TRBD2
clone size: NA
J gene: TRBJ2-5
V gene: TRBV10-3

CDR3 DNA: TGTGCCAGTAGTCCGGGGACTAGCGGTTGGGCCTACAATGAGCAGTTCTTC
CDR3 protein: CASSPGTSGWAYNEQFF
D gene: TRBD2
clone size: NA
J gene: TRBJ2-1
V gene: TRBV19

CDR3 DNA: TGTGCCAGCAGCACTACCAGACAGAACTATGGCTACACCTTC
CDR3 protein: CASSTTRQNYGYTF
D gene: NA
clone size: few
J gene: TRBJ1-2
V gene: TRBV5-4

CDR3 DNA: TGTGCCAGCAGGACAGGGGGCGCTGGTGAAAAACTGTTTTTT
CDR3 protein: CASRTGGAGEKLFF
D gene: TRBD1
clone size: NA
J gene: TRBJ1-4
V gene: TRBV2

CDR3 DNA: TGTGCCTGCTCACAGGGGTGGGAAAATCAGCCCCAGCATTTT
CDR3 protein: CACSQGWENQPQHF
D gene: TRBD1
clone size: few
J gene: TRBJ1-5
V gene: TRBV30

CDR3 DNA: TGTGCCACCAGCAGAGGTGGGACATTCTTCGGAGAGACCCAGTACTTC
CDR3 protein: CATSRGGTFFGETQYF
D gene: NA
clone size: NA
J gene: TRBJ2-5
V gene: TRBV15

CDR3 DNA: TGTGCCAGTAATCACAGGGAAGAAAAACTGTTTTTT
CDR3 protein: CASNHREEKLFF
D gene: NA
clone size: NA
J gene: TRBJ1-4
V gene: TRBV19

CDR3 DNA: TGTGCCAGTACCTCATTTCGCGGGGCTGGAAACACCATATATTTT
CDR3 protein: CASTSFRGAGNTIYF
D gene: NA
clone size: NA
J gene: TRBJ1-3
V gene: TRBV19

CDR3 DNA: TGTGCCAGCAGCCAAGTAAAGGGGACAGTTGAAGCTTTCTTT
CDR3 protein: CASSQVKGTVEAFF
D gene: TRBD1
clone size: NA
J gene: TRBJ1-1
V gene: TRBV14

CDR3 DNA: TGTGCCAGCAGCCAGGGACAGAGTCTTCATGGCTACACCTTC
CDR3 protein: CASSQGQSLHGYTF
D gene: TRBD1
clone size: NA
J gene: TRBJ1-2
V gene: TRBV7-2